In its sample, the clone carrying this T cell receptor (beta chain) was seen once. The data belong to a study of STAT5B mutations in CD4+ large granular lymphocyte leukemia. Libraries were prepared by immunoSEQ multiplex PCR; TCRdb keeps only in-frame clonotypes and omits some of them. The sample records a few thousand clones, about 75% being singletons. Recruitment of CD4+ T-LGLL patients was in Padova, Helsinki and Shinshu. This CDR3 comprises 17 residues. In germline, CDR1 is MNHNS, CDR2 SASEGT. The V segment lost 1 base and the J segment 7 bases; nucleotides outside the gene matches: 11. The source material was PBMCs. The chain joins TRBV6-1 to TRBJ1-1; 11 bases are a match to TRBD1. This TCR came from a man in his sixties with CD4+ T-cell large granular lymphocyte leukemia. The CDR3 protein is CASSEGLGDRGSCEAFF. CDR3 DNA sequence: TGTGCCAGCAGTGAAGGGTTGGGGGACAGGGGGTCTTGTGAAGCTTTCTTT.